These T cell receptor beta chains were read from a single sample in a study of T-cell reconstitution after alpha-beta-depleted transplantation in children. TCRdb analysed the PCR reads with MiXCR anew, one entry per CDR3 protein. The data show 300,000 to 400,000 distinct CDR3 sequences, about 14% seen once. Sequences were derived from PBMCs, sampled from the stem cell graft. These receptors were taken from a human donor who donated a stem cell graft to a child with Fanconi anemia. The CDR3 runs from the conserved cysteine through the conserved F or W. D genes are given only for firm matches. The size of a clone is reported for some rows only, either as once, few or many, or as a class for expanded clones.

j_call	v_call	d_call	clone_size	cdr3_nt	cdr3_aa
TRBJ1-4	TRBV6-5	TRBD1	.	TGTGCCAGCAGTTACTTGACAGGGGAAAAACTGTTTTTT	CASSYLTGEKLFF
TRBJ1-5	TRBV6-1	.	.	TGTGCCACTGGAGAGGGAGTAAGCAATCAGCCCCAGCATTTT	CATGEGVSNQPQHF
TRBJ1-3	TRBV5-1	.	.	TGCGCCAGCAGCTTACGACAGGCGACCTCTGGAAACACCATATATTTT	CASSLRQATSGNTIYF
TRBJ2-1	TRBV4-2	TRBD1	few	TGTGCCAGCAGCCCTAGTGAGAGGGGGCGGGATGAGCAGTTCTTC	CASSPSERGRDEQFF
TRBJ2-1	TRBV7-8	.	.	TGTGCCAGCAGCTTGGATACTAGGACCCGGGAGTTCTTC	CASSLDTRTREFF
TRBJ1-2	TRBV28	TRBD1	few	TGTGCCAGCAGTCCGCCGGACAGGATTAACTATGGCTACACCTTC	CASSPPDRINYGYTF
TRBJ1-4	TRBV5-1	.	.	TGCGCCAGCAGCCACGGGTGGGTTAATGAAAAACTGTTTTTT	CASSHGWVNEKLFF
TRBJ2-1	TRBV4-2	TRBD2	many	TGTGCCAGCAGCCAAGATCAGGGCGGGGGAGTTAACAATGAGCAGTTCTTC	CASSQDQGGGVNNEQFF
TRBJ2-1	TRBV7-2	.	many	TGTGCCAGCAGCTTACAGGGATACTCCTACAATGAGCAGTTCTTC	CASSLQGYSYNEQFF
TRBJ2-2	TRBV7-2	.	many	TGTGCCAGCAGCTTACAGCCTCCAGGGACCAACACCGGGGAGCTGTTTTTT	CASSLQPPGTNTGELFF
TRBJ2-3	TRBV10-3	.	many	TGTGCCATCAGTGACCTACTTCACACAGATACGCAGTATTTT	CAISDLLHTDTQYF
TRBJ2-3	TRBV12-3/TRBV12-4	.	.	TGTGCCAGCAGGGCTCAGATGGACACAGATACGCAGTATTTT	CASRAQMDTDTQYF
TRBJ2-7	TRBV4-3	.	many	TGCGCCAGCAGCCAAGATCTAGGGGGGAGCTACGAGCAGTACTTC	CASSQDLGGSYEQYF
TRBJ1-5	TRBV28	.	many	TGTGCCAGCGCGTATAGCAATCAGCCCCAGCATTTT	CASAYSNQPQHF
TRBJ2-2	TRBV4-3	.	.	TGCGCCAGCAGCCAAGGTGGGCAGGCCGGGGAGCTGTTTTTT	CASSQGGQAGELFF
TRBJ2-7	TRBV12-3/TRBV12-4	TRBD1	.	TGTGCCAGCAGTTGGGGGCCCGGGACAGTTACCTACGAGCAGTACTTC	CASSWGPGTVTYEQYF
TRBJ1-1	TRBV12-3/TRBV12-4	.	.	TGTGCCAGCAGTCCCACACGGCCTGAGGAAGCTTTCTTT	CASSPTRPEEAFF
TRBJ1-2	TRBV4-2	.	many	TGTGCCAGCAGCCAAGTTGGAGGGGGTGGCTATGGCTACACCTTC	CASSQVGGGGYGYTF
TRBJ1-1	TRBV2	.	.	TGTGCCAGCAGTGAATATAGGGGAGGTGAAGCTTTCTTT	CASSEYRGGEAFF
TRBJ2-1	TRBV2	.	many	TGTGCCAGCACCGAGGGGTACAATGAGCAGTTCTTC	CASTEGYNEQFF
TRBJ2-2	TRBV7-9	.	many	TGTGCCAGCAGCTTAGAGGCCACCGGGGAGCTGTTTTTT	CASSLEATGELFF
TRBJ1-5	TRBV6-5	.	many	TGTGCCAGCAGTTACTCTGGGGGATATGGCAATCAGCCCCAGCATTTT	CASSYSGGYGNQPQHF
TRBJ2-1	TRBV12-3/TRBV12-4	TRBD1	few	TGTGCCAGCAGTCCCCTGTTTAACAGGGGTCAGGATGAGCAGTTCTTC	CASSPLFNRGQDEQFF
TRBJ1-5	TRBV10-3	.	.	TGTGCCATCAGTGAGTCGGTATATAGCAATCAGCCCCAGCATTTT	CAISESVYSNQPQHF
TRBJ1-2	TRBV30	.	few	TGTGCCTGGAGTAGAAACTATGGCTACACCTTC	CAWSRNYGYTF
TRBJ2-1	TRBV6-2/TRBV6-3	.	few	TGTGCCAGCAGTCCCGGGACCGACTGGATGCATGAGCAGTTCTTC	CASSPGTDWMHEQFF
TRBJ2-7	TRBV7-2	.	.	TGTGCCAGCAGCTCTAGGACAGTTACCTACGAGCAGTACTTC	CASSSRTVTYEQYF
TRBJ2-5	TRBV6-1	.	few	TGTGCCAGCAGTGGAGTCTTCCAAGAGACCCAGTACTTC	CASSGVFQETQYF
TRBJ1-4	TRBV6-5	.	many	TGTGCCAGCAGTTCCGCCGGGCGTGAAAAACTGTTTTTT	CASSSAGREKLFF
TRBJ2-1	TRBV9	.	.	TGTGCCAGCAACGGGAGTTACAATGAGCAGTTCTTC	CASNGSYNEQFF
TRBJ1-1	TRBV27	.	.	TGTGCCAGCAGTAGGGGGGCGCCTGATGAAGCTTTCTTT	CASSRGAPDEAFF
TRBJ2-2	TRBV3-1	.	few	TGTGCCAGCAGCCCTTCGAGTGTTCCCGGGGAGCTGTTTTTT	CASSPSSVPGELFF
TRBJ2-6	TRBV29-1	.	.	TGCAGCGTTCAAGATGGGGCCAACGTCCTGACTTTC	CSVQDGANVLTF
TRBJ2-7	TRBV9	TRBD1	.	TGTGCCAGCAGCGTAGAGGCGGGACAGGGATTCTACGAGCAGTACTTC	CASSVEAGQGFYEQYF
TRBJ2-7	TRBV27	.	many	TGTGCCAGCAGTCTAGCCTGGGGGGAAACCTACGAGCAGTACTTC	CASSLAWGETYEQYF
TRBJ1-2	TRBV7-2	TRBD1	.	TGTGCCAGCAGCGATGACAGGGGGCGCAATTATGGCTACACCTTC	CASSDDRGRNYGYTF
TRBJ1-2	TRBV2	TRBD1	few	TGTGCCAGCAGTGAAGCGGCGGGACAGGGCTACACCTTC	CASSEAAGQGYTF
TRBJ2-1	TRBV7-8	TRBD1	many	TGTGCCAGCAGATTCGACAGGGGGCCTTCTTCGAATGAGCAGTTCTTC	CASRFDRGPSSNEQFF
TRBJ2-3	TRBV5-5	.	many	TGTGCCAGCAGCTTGGACCCTTTCACAGATACGCAGTATTTT	CASSLDPFTDTQYF
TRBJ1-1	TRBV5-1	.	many	TGCGCCAGCAGCTTGGGGTCGGACCTGATTATGAACACTGAAGCTTTCTTT	CASSLGSDLIMNTEAFF
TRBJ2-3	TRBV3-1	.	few	TGTGCCAGCAGCCAAGATTTTCGCCAGGCAGATACGCAGTATTTT	CASSQDFRQADTQYF
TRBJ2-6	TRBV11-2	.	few	TGTGCCAGCAGCTTGGTCAGGGATTCTGGGGCCAACGTCCTGACTTTC	CASSLVRDSGANVLTF
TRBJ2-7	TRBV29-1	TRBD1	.	TGCAGCGCTGGGGGGGGACAGGGGCTCAACGAGCAGTACTTC	CSAGGGQGLNEQYF
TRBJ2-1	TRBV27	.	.	TGTGCCAGCAGTTCCCCGCGGGGCGTGGGGTACAATGAGCAGTTCTTC	CASSSPRGVGYNEQFF
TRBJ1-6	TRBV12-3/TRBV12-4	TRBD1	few	TGTGCCAGCAGCCGAGGACAGGGCGGTTCACCCCTCCACTTT	CASSRGQGGSPLHF
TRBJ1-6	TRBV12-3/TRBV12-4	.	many	TGTGCCAGCAGTTTCCCCGGTTTAAATTCACCCCTCCACTTT	CASSFPGLNSPLHF
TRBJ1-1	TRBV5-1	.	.	TGCGCCAGCAGCTTTCCTCCAAACACTGAAGCTTTCTTT	CASSFPPNTEAFF
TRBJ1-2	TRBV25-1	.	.	TGTGCCAGCAGTGAATCTGCCGGCTACACCTTC	CASSESAGYTF
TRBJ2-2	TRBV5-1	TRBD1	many	TGCGCCAGCTTACAGGGGACCTCGAACACCGGGGAGCTGTTTTTT	CASLQGTSNTGELFF
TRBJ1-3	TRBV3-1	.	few	TGTGCCAGCAGCCAAGATTCGACCACTGGAAACACCATATATTTT	CASSQDSTTGNTIYF
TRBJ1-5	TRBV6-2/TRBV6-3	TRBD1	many	TGTGCCAGCAGTTGGACAGGATCTAGCAATCAGCCCCAGCATTTT	CASSWTGSSNQPQHF
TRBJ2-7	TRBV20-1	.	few	TGCAGTGCTTTCACGGGCAGCCAAGGTGCCGAGCAGTACTTC	CSAFTGSQGAEQYF
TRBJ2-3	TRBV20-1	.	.	TGCAGTGCTAGCCCCTCATGGAACACAGATACGCAGTATTTT	CSASPSWNTDTQYF
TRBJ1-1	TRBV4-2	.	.	TGTGCCAGCAGCCAAGCTTTTGGGGGGACTGAAGCTTTCTTT	CASSQAFGGTEAFF
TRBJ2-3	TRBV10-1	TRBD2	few	TGCGCCAGCAGACCGGGACTAGCAGGGGATACGCAGTATTTT	CASRPGLAGDTQYF